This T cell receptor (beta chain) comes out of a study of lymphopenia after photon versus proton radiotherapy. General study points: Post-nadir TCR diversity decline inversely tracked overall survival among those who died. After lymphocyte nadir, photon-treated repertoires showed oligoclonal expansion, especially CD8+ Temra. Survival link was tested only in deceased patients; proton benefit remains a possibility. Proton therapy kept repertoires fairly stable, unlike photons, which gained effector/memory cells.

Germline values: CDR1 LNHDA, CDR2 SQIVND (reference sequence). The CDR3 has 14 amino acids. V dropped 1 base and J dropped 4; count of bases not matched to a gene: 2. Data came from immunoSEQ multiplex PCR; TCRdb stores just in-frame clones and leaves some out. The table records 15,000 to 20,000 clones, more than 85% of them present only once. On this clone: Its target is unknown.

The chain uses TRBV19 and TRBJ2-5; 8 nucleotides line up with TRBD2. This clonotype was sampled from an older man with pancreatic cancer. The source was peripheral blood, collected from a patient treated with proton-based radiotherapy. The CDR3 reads CASSIGTSPETQYF. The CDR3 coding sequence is TGTGCCAGTAGTATAGGGACTAGCCCAGAGACCCAGTACTTC.